This T cell receptor beta chain originates from a study of blood T cell repertoires in COVID-19 (dated by TCRdb to the early 2020s). Regarding the research as a whole: The collaborator samples originated in the United States, Italy and Spain and spanned the acute and convalescent phases of COVID-19. The prospective study material was composed of cDNA or gDNA derived from T cells, B-cell-depleted T cells, or PBMCs. The dataset comprised deeply sampled blood TCRbeta repertoires from subjects exposed to, actively infected with, or recovered from COVID-19. The repertoires were released in a freely available public database meant as a resource for research on the immune response to SARS-CoV-2. The samples were drawn from two sources: the first 160 participants of the ongoing ImmuneRACE study, and approximately 1,300 subjects contributed by 6 global collaborators. Sample metadata almost always included a de-identified subject ID, COVID-19 status, age in years and sex. Where available, HLA class I and class II types were obtained from metadata supplied by the sample provider rather than from assay-based typing.

The immunoSEQ Assay, a bias-controlled multiplex PCR, was used to amplify TCRbeta CDR3 regions from genomic DNA. Regarding the original processing steps: Nucleated cell counts per sample were estimated from amplification of reference gene primers within the assay. To quantify the absolute abundance of each unique TCRbeta CDR3 rearrangement, sequence reads were collapsed and filtered. For each sample, productive Simpson clonality was calculated as the square root of Simpson's diversity index over productive rearrangements. TCRdb carries this immuneACCESS record with in-frame sequences only. Its versions omit some clonotypes, under half of them owing to an unresolved V gene in the studies checked, with the rest unexplained. V and J calls plus clone size are reproduced from that table; the DNA served to infer D and trimming. The sample table lists 200,000 to 300,000 clones, more than 80% of them with a count of one. The ten largest clones capture around 6% of the sample.

This clone occurred once. Its antigen specificity is not known. Nothing much larger sits one base from this clone, and base qualities are not available. Study-wide findings and limitations: The amount of clinical and demographic metadata varied by source and participant and was provided uncurated.

CDR3 length: 16 amino acids, cysteine to phenylalanine. Only CDR3 DNA remains: 48 bases, in frame from the first base. Deletion took 0 bases off V and 2 bases off J, with a span of 13 bases between the germline ends. The germline V gene (reference sequence) sets CDR1 to LNHDA and CDR2 to SQIVND. Collaborating institutions collected whole blood in K2EDTA tubes following their own protocols. For TCRbeta analysis, collaborators shipped samples as frozen whole blood, isolated PBMCs, or DNA extracted from either of those sample types. The specimen was peripheral blood. This chain is built from TRBV19 and TRBJ2-5; TRBD2 is a weak D gene call, 6 bases matching. This TCR was sampled from a human donor in a cohort sampled during active COVID-19. The CDR3 region reads CASSIDGRIAQETQYF. DNA sequence: TGTGCCAGTAGTATAGATGGGAGGATCGCACAAGAGACCCAGTACTTC.